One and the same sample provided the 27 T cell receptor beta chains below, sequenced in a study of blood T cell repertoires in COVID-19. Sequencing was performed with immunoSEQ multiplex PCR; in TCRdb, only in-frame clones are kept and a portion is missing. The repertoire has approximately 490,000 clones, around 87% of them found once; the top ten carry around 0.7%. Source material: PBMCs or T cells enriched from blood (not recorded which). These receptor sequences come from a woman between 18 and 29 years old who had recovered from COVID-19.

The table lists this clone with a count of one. The CDR3 coding sequence is TGTGCCAGCAGTTTAATGGACACCAACTATGGCTACACCTTC. Its protein is CASSLMDTNYGYTF. The rearrangement joins TRBV28 to TRBJ1-2; D perhaps matches TRBD1 (5 bases). The CDR3 spans 14 residues. V dropped 2 bases and J dropped 2 bases, with 9 bases sitting between them. CDR1 and CDR2 (germline): MDHEN, SYDVKM.

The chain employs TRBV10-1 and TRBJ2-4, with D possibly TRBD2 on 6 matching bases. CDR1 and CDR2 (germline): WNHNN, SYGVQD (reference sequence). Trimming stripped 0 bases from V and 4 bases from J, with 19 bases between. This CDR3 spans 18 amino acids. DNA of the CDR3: TGCGCCAGCAGTGAGTCGACGATTGGGCGGGGCCGTAAAAACATTCAGTACTTC. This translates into CASSESTIGRGRKNIQYF.

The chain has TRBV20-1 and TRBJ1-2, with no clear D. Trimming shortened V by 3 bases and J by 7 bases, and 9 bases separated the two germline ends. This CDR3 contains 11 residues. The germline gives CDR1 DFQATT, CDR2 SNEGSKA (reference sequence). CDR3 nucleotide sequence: TGCAGTGCTAGGTCTCCTTTTGGCTACACCTTC. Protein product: CSARSPFGYTF.

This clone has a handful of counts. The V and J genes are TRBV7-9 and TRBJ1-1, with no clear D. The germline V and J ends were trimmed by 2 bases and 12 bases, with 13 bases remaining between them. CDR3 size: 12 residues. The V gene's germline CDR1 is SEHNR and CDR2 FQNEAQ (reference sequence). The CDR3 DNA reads TGTGCCAGCAGCTTACCGGCCAGACAACCTTTCTTT. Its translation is CASSLPARQPFF. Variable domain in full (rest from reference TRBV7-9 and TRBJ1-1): DTGVSQNPRHKITKRGQNVTFRCDPISEHNRLYWYRQTLGQGPEFLTYFQNEAQLEKSRLLSDRFSAERPKGSFSTLEIQRTEQGDSAMYLCASSLPARQPFFGQGTRLTVV.

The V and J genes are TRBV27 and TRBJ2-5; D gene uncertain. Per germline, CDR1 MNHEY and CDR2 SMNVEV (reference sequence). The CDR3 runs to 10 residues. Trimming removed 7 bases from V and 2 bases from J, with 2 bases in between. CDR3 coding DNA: TGTGCCAGCACTCAAGAGACCCAGTACTTC. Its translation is CASTQETQYF.

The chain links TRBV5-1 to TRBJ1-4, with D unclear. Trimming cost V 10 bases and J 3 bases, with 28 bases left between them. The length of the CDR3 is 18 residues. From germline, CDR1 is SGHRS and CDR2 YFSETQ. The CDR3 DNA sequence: TGCGCCTCTGCAGCGGCAGGAAAGGGAGGGTTTCCTAATGAAAAACTGTTTTTT. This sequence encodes CASAAAGKGGFPNEKLFF.

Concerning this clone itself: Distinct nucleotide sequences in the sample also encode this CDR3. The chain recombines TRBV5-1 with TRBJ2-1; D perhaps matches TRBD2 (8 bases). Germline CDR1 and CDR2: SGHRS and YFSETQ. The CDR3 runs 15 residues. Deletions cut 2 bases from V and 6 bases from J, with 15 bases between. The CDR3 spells CASSLGLAGGNEQFF. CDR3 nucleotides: TGCGCCAGCAGCTTAGGACTAGCAGGGGGCAATGAGCAGTTCTTC.

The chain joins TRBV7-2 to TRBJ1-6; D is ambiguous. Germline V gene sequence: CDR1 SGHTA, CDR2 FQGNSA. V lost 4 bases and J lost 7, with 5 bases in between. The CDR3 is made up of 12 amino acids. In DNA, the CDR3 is TGTGCCAGCAGCTCTGTGAATTCACCCCTCCACTTT. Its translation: CASSSVNSPLHF.

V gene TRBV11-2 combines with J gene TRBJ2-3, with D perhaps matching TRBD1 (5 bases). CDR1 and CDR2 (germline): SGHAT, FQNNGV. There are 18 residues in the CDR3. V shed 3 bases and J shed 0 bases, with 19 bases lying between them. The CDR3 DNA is TGTGCCAGCAGCTTCAGGGCACCCAGTATGGGCAGCACAGATACGCAGTATTTT. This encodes CASSFRAPSMGSTDTQYF. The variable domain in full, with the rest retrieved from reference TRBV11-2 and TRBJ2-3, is EAGVAQSPRYKIIEKRQSVAFWCNPISGHATLYWYQQILGQGPKLLIQFQNNGVVDDSQLPKDRFSAERLKGVDSTLKIQPAKLEDSAVYLCASSFRAPSMGSTDTQYFGPGTRLTVL.

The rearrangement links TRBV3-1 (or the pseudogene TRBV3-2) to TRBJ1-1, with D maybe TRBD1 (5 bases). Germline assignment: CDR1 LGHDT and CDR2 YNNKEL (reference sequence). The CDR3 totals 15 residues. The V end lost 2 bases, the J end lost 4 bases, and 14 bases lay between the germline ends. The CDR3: CASSQLRGLITEAFF. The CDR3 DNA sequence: TGTGCCAGCAGCCAACTTAGGGGCCTAATCACTGAAGCTTTCTTT.

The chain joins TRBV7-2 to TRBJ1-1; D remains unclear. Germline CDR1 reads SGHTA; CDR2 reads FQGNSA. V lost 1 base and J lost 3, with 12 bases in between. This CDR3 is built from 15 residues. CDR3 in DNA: TGTGCCAGCAGCTTAGATCTGTATGGGCACACTGAAGCTTTCTTT. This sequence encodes CASSLDLYGHTEAFF.

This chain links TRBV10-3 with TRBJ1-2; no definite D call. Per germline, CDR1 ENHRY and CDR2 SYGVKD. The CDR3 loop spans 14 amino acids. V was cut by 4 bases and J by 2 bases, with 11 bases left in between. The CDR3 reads CAISGGRANYGYTF. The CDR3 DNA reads TGTGCCATCAGTGGCGGGAGGGCAAACTATGGCTACACCTTC.

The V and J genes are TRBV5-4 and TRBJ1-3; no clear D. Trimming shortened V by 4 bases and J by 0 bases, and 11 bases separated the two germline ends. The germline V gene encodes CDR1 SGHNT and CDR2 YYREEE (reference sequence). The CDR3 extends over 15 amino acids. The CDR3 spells CASSPSGDSGNTIYF. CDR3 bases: TGTGCCAGCAGCCCGAGCGGCGACTCTGGAAACACCATATATTTT.

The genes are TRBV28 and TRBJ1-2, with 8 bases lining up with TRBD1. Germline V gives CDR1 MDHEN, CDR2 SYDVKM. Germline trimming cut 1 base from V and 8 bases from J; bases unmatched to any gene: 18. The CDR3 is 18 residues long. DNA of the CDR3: TGTGCCAGCAGTTTATCGAGGGGTGGCAGGGGGCGAACTATCGGCTACACCTTC. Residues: CASSLSRGGRGRTIGYTF.

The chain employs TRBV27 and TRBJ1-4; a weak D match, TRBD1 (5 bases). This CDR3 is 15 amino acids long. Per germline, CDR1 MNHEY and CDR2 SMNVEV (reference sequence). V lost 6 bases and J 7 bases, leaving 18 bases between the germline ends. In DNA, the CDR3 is TGTGCCAGCAGCCCAGGGTTGATGGGGGGTGAAAAACTGTTTTTT. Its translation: CASSPGLMGGEKLFF. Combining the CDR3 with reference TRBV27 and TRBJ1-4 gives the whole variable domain EAQVTQNPRYLITVTGKKLTVTCSQNMNHEYMSWYRQDPGLGLRQIYYSMNVEVTDKGDVPEGYKVSRKEKRNFPLILESPSPNQTSLYFCASSPGLMGGEKLFFGSGTQLSVL.

The chain's CDR3 is CASSLGLNTEAFF. The DNA of the CDR3 is TGTGCCAGCAGCTTGGGACTCAACACTGAAGCTTTCTTT. The chain links TRBV5-5 to TRBJ1-1; D is unresolved. V lost 0 bases, J lost 2 bases, and 5 bases lay in between. Looked up from germline, CDR1 is SGHKS and CDR2 is YYEKEE (reference sequence). The CDR3 is 13 amino acids.

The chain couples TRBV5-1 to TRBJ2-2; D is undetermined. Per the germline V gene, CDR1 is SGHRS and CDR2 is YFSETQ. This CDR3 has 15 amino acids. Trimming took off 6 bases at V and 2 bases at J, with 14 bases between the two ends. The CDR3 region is CASTMQVENTGELFF. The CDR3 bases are TGCGCCAGCACGATGCAGGTGGAAAACACCGGGGAGCTGTTTTTT.

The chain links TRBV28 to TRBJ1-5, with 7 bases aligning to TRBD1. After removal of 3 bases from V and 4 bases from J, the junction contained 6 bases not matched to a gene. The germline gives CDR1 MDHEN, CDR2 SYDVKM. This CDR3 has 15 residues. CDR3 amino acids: CASSFSGTENQPQHF. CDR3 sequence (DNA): TGTGCCAGCAGTTTCTCCGGGACAGAGAATCAGCCCCAGCATTTT.

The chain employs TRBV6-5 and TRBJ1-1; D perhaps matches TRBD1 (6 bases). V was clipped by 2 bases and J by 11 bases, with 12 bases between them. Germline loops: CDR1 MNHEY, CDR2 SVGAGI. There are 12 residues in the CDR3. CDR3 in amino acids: CASSYEGVEAFF. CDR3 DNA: TGTGCCAGCAGTTACGAGGGGGTTGAGGCTTTCTTT.

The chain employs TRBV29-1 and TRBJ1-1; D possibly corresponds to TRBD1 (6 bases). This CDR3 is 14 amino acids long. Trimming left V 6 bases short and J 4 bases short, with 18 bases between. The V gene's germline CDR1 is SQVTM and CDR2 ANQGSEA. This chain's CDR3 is CSVNYREGGTEAFF. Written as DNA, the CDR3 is TGCAGCGTGAATTACAGGGAAGGAGGCACTGAAGCTTTCTTT.

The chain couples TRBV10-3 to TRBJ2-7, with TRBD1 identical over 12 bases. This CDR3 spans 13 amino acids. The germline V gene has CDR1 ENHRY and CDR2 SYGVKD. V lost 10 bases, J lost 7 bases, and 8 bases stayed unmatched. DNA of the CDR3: TGTGCCACCGGGGGGACAGGGGGCTGGGAGCAGTACTTC. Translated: CATGGTGGWEQYF.

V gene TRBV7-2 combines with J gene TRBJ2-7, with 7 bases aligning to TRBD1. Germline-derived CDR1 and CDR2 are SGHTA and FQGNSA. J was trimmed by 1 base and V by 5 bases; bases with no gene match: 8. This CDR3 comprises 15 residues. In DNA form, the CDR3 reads TGTGCCAGCAGCCCGATCCGGGACAGTTCCTACGAGCAGTACTTC. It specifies CASSPIRDSSYEQYF.

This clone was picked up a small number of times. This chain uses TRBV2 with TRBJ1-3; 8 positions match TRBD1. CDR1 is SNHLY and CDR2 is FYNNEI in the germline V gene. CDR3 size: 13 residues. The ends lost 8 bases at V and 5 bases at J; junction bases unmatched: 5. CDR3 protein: CASGGTGRNTIYF. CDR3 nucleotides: TGTGCCAGCGGTGGGACAGGAAGAAACACCATATATTTT.

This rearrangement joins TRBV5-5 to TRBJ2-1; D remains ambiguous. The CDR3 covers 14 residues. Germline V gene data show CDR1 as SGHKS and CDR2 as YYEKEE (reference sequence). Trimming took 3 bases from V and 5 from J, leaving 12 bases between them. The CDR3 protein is CASSYPAPDNEQFF. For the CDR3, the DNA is TGTGCCAGCAGCTACCCTGCCCCGGACAATGAGCAGTTCTTC.

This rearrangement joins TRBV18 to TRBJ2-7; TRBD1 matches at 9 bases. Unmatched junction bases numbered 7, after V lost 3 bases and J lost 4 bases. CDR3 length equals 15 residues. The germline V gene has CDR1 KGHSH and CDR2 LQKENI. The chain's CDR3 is CASSPPGQGGYEQYF. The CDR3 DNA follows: TGTGCCAGCTCACCGCCGGGACAGGGAGGGTACGAGCAGTACTTC.

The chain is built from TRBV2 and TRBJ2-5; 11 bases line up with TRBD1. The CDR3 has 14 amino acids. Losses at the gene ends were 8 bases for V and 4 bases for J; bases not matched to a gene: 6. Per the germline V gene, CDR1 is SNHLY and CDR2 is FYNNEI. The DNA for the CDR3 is TGTGCCAGCGTCCGGGACAGGGGGGGAGAGACCCAGTACTTC. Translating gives CASVRDRGGETQYF. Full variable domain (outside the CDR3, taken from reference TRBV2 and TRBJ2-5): EPEVTQTPSHQVTQMGQEVILRCVPISNHLYFYWYRQILGQKVEFLVSFYNNEISEKSEIFDDQFSVERPDGSNFTLKIRSTKLEDSAMYFCASVRDRGGETQYFGPGTRLLVL.

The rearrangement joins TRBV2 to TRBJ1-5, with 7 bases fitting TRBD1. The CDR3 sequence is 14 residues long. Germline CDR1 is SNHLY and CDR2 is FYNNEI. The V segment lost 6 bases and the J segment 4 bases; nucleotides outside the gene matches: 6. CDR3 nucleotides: TGTGCCAGCAGCCCCGACAGGGTTAATCAGCCCCAGCATTTT. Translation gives CASSPDRVNQPQHF.